The subject of this entry is one T cell receptor beta chain. TCRdb used MiXCR to reprocess the 5' RACE reads, holding one entry per CDR3 protein. The profile shows 200,000 to 250,000 distinct CDR3 sequences, 7.5% of them singletons. This sample stems from a study of identical twins. Germline lookup yields CDR1 DFQATT and CDR2 SNEGSKA (reference sequence). This CDR3 has 13 residues. Germline trimming cut 5 bases from V and 7 bases from J; bases unmatched to any gene: 9. These records were also assigned to another study, of yellow fever vaccine responses in identical twins.

Material for sequencing was memory (CD45RO+) T cells sorted from blood. The sequence derives from a woman aged 18-29 years in good health. The gene calls are TRBV20-1 and TRBJ1-1, with TRBD1 identical over 8 bases. The CDR3 loop is CSARHAGGYEAFF. The CDR3 DNA follows: TGCAGTGCTCGTCACGCAGGGGGCTATGAAGCTTTCTTT.